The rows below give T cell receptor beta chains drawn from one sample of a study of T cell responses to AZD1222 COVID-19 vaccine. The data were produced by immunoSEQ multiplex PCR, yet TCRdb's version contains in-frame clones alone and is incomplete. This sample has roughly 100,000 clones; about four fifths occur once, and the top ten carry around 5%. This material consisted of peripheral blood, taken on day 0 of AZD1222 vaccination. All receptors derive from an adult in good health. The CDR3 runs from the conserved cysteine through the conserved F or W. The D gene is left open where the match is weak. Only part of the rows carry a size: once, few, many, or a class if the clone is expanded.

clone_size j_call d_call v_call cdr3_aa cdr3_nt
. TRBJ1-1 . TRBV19 CASSMAKGRAFF TGTGCCAGTAGTATGGCGAAGGGGCGTGCTTTCTTT
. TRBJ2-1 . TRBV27 CASSLGGVRSEQFF TGTGCCAGCAGTTTGGGCGGGGTCCGGAGTGAGCAGTTCTTC
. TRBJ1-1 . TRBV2 CASSDLQPFNTEAFF TGTGCCAGCAGCGACTTACAGCCGTTCAACACTGAAGCTTTCTTT
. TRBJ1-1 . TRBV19 CASSIGTGFTEAFF TGTGCCAGTAGTATTGGTACGGGTTTCACTGAAGCTTTCTTT
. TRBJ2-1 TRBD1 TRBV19 CASSGQGVTNEQFF TGTGCCAGTAGTGGTCAGGGGGTCACCAATGAGCAGTTCTTC
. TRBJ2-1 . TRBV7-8 CASSSLGDSSFNEQFF TGTGCCAGCAGCTCCCTGGGGGACTCCTCGTTCAATGAGCAGTTCTTC
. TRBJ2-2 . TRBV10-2 CASRKQGIGELFF TGCGCCAGCAGGAAGCAGGGGATCGGGGAGCTGTTTTTT
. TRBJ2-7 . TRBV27 CAIPDPYEQYF TGTGCCATCCCCGACCCCTACGAGCAGTACTTC
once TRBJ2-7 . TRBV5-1 CASSLEGRVNEQYF TGCGCCAGCAGCTTGGAGGGCAGGGTAAACGAGCAGTACTTC
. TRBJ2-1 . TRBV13 CASSRLTATYNEQFF TGTGCCAGCAGCCGTTTGACGGCTACCTACAATGAGCAGTTCTTC
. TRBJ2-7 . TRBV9 CASSVSVKYEQYF TGTGCCAGCAGCGTAAGCGTGAAATACGAGCAGTACTTC
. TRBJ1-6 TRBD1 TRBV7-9 CASSSRTGGSPLHF TGTGCCAGCAGCTCCAGGACAGGGGGATCACCCCTCCACTTT
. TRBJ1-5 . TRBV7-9 CASSSNSNQPQHF TGTGCCAGCAGTTCCAATAGCAATCAGCCCCAGCATTTT
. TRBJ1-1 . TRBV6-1 CASSFGQGGTEAFF TGTGCCAGCAGTTTTGGGCAGGGCGGCACTGAAGCTTTCTTT
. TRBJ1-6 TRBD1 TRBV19 CASSTTGGGSPLHF TGTGCCAGTAGTACGACAGGGGGCGGGTCACCCCTCCACTTT
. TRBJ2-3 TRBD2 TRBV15 CATSRALAGDTDTQYF TGTGCCACCAGCAGAGCACTAGCGGGGGACACAGATACGCAGTATTTT
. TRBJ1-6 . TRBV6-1 CASSEYGGAGSPLHF TGTGCCAGCAGTGAATATGGGGGGGCTGGTTCACCCCTCCACTTT
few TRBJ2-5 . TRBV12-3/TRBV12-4 CASSLGTETQYF TGTGCCAGCAGTTTGGGTACGGAGACCCAGTACTTC
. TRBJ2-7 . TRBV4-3 CASSRVSSSYEQYF TGCGCCAGCAGCCGAGTCTCCAGCTCCTACGAGCAGTACTTC
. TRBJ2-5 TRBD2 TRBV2 CASRLGGLETQYF TGTGCCAGCCGCCTGGGAGGGCTAGAGACCCAGTACTTC
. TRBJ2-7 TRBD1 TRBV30 CAWSVPGGTYEQYF TGTGCCTGGAGTGTCCCAGGGGGTACCTACGAGCAGTACTTC
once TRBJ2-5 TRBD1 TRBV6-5 CASKTGGQGQETQYF TGTGCCAGCAAAACGGGGGGACAGGGACAAGAGACCCAGTACTTC
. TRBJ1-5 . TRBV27 CASSEAGFGNQPQHF TGTGCCAGCAGTGAGGCAGGGTTCGGCAATCAGCCCCAGCATTTT
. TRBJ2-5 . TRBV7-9 CASSLGWGGIETQYF TGTGCCAGCAGCTTAGGGTGGGGGGGCATAGAGACCCAGTACTTC
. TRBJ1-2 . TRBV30 CAWSVAKGRGYTF TGTGCCTGGAGTGTGGCAAAGGGACGAGGCTACACCTTC
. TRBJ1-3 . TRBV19 CASGSVQAGNTIYF TGTGCCAGTGGATCTGTGCAGGCTGGAAACACCATATATTTT
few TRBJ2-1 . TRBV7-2 CASSRTYNEQFF TGTGCCAGCAGCCGGACCTACAATGAGCAGTTCTTC
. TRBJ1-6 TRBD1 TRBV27 CASSSVAGQALTPLHF TGTGCCAGCAGTTCGGTGGCGGGACAGGCCCTAACTCCCCTCCACTTT
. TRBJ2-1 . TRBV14 CASSQRSLLSNEQFF TGTGCCAGCAGCCAAAGGTCCCTCCTATCCAATGAGCAGTTCTTC
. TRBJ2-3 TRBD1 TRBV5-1 CASSLEGGGSEYF TGCGCCAGCAGCTTGGAAGGGGGCGGATCAGAGTATTTT
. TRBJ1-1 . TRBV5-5 CASSLAGLDTEAFF TGTGCCAGCAGCTTGGCGGGGTTAGACACTGAAGCTTTCTTT
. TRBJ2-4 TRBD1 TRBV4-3 CASSQDGGGQGGNIQYF TGCGCCAGCAGCCAAGACGGCGGAGGACAGGGGGGAAACATTCAGTACTTC
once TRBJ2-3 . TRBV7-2 CASSSLSVYSADTQYF TGTGCCAGCAGCTCCTTGAGCGTATATTCAGCAGATACGCAGTATTTT
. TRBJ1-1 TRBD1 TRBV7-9 CASSPTGALVTEAFF TGTGCCAGCAGCCCAACAGGGGCTTTGGTCACTGAAGCTTTCTTT
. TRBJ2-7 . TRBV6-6 CASSSRQVSYEQYF TGTGCCAGCAGTAGTCGACAGGTCTCCTACGAGCAGTACTTC
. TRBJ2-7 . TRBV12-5 CASGWDGGGYEQYF TGTGCTAGTGGTTGGGACGGGGGAGGCTACGAGCAGTACTTC
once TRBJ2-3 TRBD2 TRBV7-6 CASSPTGTSGGAADTQYF TGTGCCAGCAGCCCGACCGGGACTAGCGGGGGGGCAGCAGATACGCAGTATTTT
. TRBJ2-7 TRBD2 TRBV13 CASSLRAGDQAKSYEQYF TGTGCCAGCAGCTTACGAGCGGGGGACCAAGCAAAATCCTACGAGCAGTACTTC
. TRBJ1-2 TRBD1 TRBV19 CASSASQGAQGGYTF TGTGCCAGTAGTGCGTCACAGGGGGCGCAGGGCGGCTACACCTTC
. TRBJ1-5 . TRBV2 CASSAEYGTNQPQHF TGTGCCAGCAGTGCAGAGTACGGTACCAATCAGCCCCAGCATTTT
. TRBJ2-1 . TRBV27 CASSLREQGNEQFF TGTGCCAGCAGTCTTAGAGAACAGGGCAATGAGCAGTTCTTC
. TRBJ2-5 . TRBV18 CASSPQGGETQYF TGTGCCAGCTCACCACAAGGAGGGGAGACCCAGTACTTC
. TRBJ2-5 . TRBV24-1 CATSDPRDMVETQYF TGTGCCACCAGTGATCCCCGGGACATGGTAGAGACCCAGTACTTC
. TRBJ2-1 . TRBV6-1 CASSGPSLGGPAVEQFF TGTGCCAGCAGTGGCCCTAGCTTGGGGGGGCCGGCGGTTGAGCAGTTCTTC